These 6 T cell receptor beta chains were all obtained from the same sample, sequenced in a study of a mutant IDH1 vaccine in newly diagnosed glioma. The antigens these receptors bind are not known. This sample's time point: week 11, during vaccination. Doses of 300 ug of mutant IDH1 20-mer peptide were given with topical imiquimod. Some clones are missing from TCRdb's copy, which holds only in-frame ones; the method was immunoSEQ multiplex PCR. The sample records under 65,000 clones, over 70% being singletons. The specimen comprised PBMCs, sampled from a glioma patient whose treatment included an IDH1 peptide vaccine. The receptors stem from a man aged 45-65 years with glioma.

The chain joins TRBV7-9 to TRBJ2-7, with 7 positions matching TRBD2. In germline, CDR1 is SEHNR, CDR2 FQNEAQ (reference sequence). V was pared by 5 bases and J by 2 bases, with 6 bases of the junction left unmatched. The CDR3 has 14 amino acids. In nucleotides, the CDR3 is TGTGCCAGCAGCCATAGCGGGCGAACCTACGAGCAGTACTTC. This gives the protein CASSHSGRTYEQYF.

V and J are TRBV20-1 and TRBJ2-7; D perhaps matches TRBD1 (6 bases). CDR3 length equals 11 residues. Germline-derived CDR1 and CDR2 are DFQATT and SNEGSKA (reference sequence). Trimming stripped 5 bases from V and 5 bases from J, with 10 bases between. CDR3 sequence (DNA): TGCAGTGCTTTACAGGGTAACGAGCAGTACTTC. It codes for CSALQGNEQYF.

The rearrangement links TRBV19 to TRBJ2-2; D gene uncertain. CDR1 LNHDA and CDR2 SQIVND come from the germline V gene (reference sequence). CDR3 length equals 14 residues. Between the trimmed V and J ends, which lost 6 bases and 3 bases, there was a span of 11 bases. The CDR3 DNA reads TGTGCCAGTAGCCTAAAGGGTGACACCGGGGAGCTGTTTTTT. Its protein is CASSLKGDTGELFF.

This sequence joins TRBV19 and TRBJ1-4; D unresolved. V was cut by 4 bases and J by 1 base, with 4 bases left in between. The germline V gene has CDR1 LNHDA and CDR2 SQIVND (reference sequence). The CDR3 has 13 amino acids. CDR3 residues: CASSRQTNEKLFF. Here the CDR3 DNA reads TGTGCCAGTAGTAGGCAAACTAATGAAAAACTGTTTTTT. The whole variable domain, remainder taken from reference TRBV19 and TRBJ1-4, is DGGITQSPKYLFRKEGQNVTLSCEQNLNHDAMYWYRQDPGQGLRLIYYSQIVNDFQKGDIAEGYSVSREKKESFPLTVTSAQKNPTAFYLCASSRQTNEKLFFGSGTQLSVL.

The chain employs TRBV7-2 and TRBJ2-7; D gene uncertain. This CDR3 has 12 amino acids. V lost 3 bases, J lost 2 bases, and 5 bases lay in between. Germline V gives CDR1 SGHTA, CDR2 FQGNSA. The CDR3 loop is CASSLNPYEQYF. The CDR3 nucleotides read TGTGCCAGCAGCTTGAACCCCTACGAGCAGTACTTC.

The CDR3 DNA reads TGTGCCAGCAGCGCCGACAGGGAGCAGTACTTC. Translating it yields CASSADREQYF. V is TRBV7-9 and J is TRBJ2-7; weak D call: TRBD1 (6 bases). Germline loops: CDR1 SEHNR, CDR2 FQNEAQ (reference sequence). Trimming removed 5 bases at V and 7 bases at J, with 9 bases between. The CDR3 totals 11 residues. The full variable domain, its missing parts supplied by reference TRBV7-9 and TRBJ2-7, is DTGVSQNPRHKITKRGQNVTFRCDPISEHNRLYWYRQTLGQGPEFLTYFQNEAQLEKSRLLSDRFSAERPKGSFSTLEIQRTEQGDSAMYLCASSADREQYFGPGTRLTVT.